The clone carrying this T cell receptor beta chain was observed a handful of times. What it recognizes is unknown. The source of the sample is a study of radiotherapy plus CTLA-4 blockade in lung cancer. In the study overall: Objective responses occurred in about a sixth of patients; roughly 31% had disease control. Points from the study as a whole: Following radiotherapy plus ipilimumab, tumor-derived TCR clones expanded in the blood.

Looked up from germline, CDR1 is SNHLY and CDR2 is FYNNEI. Trimming at V came to 0 bases and at J to 10 bases, leaving 12 bases not matched to a gene. CDR3 length equals 16 residues. Sequencing used immunoSEQ multiplex PCR; TCRdb keeps in-frame clones, though not all of them. This table has 100,000 or so clones, approximately 80% appearing once. The source material was peripheral blood, sampled from a patient treated with radiotherapy plus ipilimumab. The rearrangement joins TRBV2 to TRBJ2-1; 7 bases map to TRBD2. This TCR was recovered from a human donor with non-small cell lung cancer that progressed on radiotherapy plus ipilimumab. The CDR3 DNA reads as TGTGCCAGCAGTGAAGCGCTTCGACTAGCCTCCGGCGAGCAGTTCTTC. Its translation: CASSEALRLASGEQFF.